Below are 21 T cell receptor beta chains sequenced from a single sample in a study of T cells in Graves' hyperthyroidism and ophthalmopathy. Using RNA transcripts as the source, TCR beta CDR3 regions were amplified. The HTBI primer set was used in a first-round RT-PCR of the TCR CDR3. One entry per CDR3 protein, called by TCRdb with MiXCR from the multiplex PCR reads. The data show roughly 740,000 distinct CDR3 sequences, 15% to 20% seen once. Sequenced input: blood. The receptors shown here come from a man between 18 and 35 years old with Graves' hyperthyroidism.

This clonotype turned up a few times. The genes are TRBV2 and TRBJ2-7; 9 nucleotides line up with TRBD1. Per the germline V gene, CDR1 is SNHLY and CDR2 is FYNNEI. V shed 6 bases and J 4 bases; nucleotides not matched to a gene: 7. The CDR3 is 14 amino acids. CDR3 nucleotides: TGTGCCAGCAGCGGCGGGACAGGGACGTACGAGCAGTACTTC. Its translation is CASSGGTGTYEQYF.

This clonotype was recorded a few times. The chain uses TRBV6-2 or TRBV6-3 and TRBJ2-7; TRBD1 matches 10 bases. The trim removed 7 bases at V and 7 bases at J, leaving 7 bases unmatched. The CDR3 totals 13 residues. Germline lookup yields CDR1 MNHEY and CDR2 SVGEGT. The CDR3 DNA follows: TGTGCCAGCACCTGGGGACAGGGGAAAGAGCAGTACTTC. Its protein product is CASTWGQGKEQYF.

The table lists this clonotype with many counts. The chain links TRBV27 to TRBJ2-1; maybe TRBD2 (7 bases). The CDR3 loop spans 13 amino acids. Germline V lookup: CDR1 MNHEY, CDR2 SMNVEV (reference sequence). V lost 6 bases and J lost 8, with 14 bases in between. CDR3 sequence reads: CASSPLGGDEQFF. CDR3 DNA: TGTGCCAGCAGCCCACTAGGGGGGGATGAGCAGTTCTTC.

The chain links TRBV9 to TRBJ2-7; D gene uncertain. The CDR3 consists of 14 residues. Germline lookup yields CDR1 SGDLS and CDR2 YYNGEE. V dropped 3 bases and J dropped 2 bases, with 12 bases sitting between them. The CDR3 sequence is CASSAPTLPYEQYF. Written as DNA, the CDR3 is TGTGCCAGCAGCGCACCGACTCTACCCTACGAGCAGTACTTC. Together with reference TRBV9 and TRBJ2-7, the CDR3 gives the full variable domain: DSGVTQTPKHLITATGQRVTLRCSPRSGDLSVYWYQQSLDQGLQFLIQYYNGEERAKGNILERFSAQQFPDLHSELNLSSLELGDSALYFCASSAPTLPYEQYFGPGTRLTVT.

This clonotype was observed a handful of times. The V call is TRBV6-1, the J call TRBJ1-2; D unresolved. Deletions cut 8 bases from V and 6 bases from J, with 16 bases between. There are 13 residues in the CDR3. From germline, CDR1 is MNHNS and CDR2 SASEGT. The CDR3 sequence is CASAGQNSDGYTF. The CDR3 DNA reads TGTGCCAGCGCCGGGCAGAACAGCGATGGCTACACCTTC.

In its sample, this clonotype was seen many times. The chain joins TRBV6-1 to TRBJ1-1; TRBD1 agrees at 9 bases. The CDR3 totals 12 residues. Germline values: CDR1 MNHNS, CDR2 SASEGT. J gave up 5 bases and V 9 bases, and 4 bases lay outside the gene matches. The CDR3 is CASLTGGTEAFF. The CDR3 DNA is TGTGCCAGTTTGACAGGGGGGACTGAAGCTTTCTTT.

In its sample, this clonotype was seen a few times. The V and J genes are TRBV7-9 and TRBJ2-2; 7 bases are a match to TRBD2. CDR3 length: 15 amino acids. With V trimmed by 5 bases and J by 1 base, 4 bases remained unmatched. Germline lookup yields CDR1 SEHNR and CDR2 FQNEAQ (reference sequence). This CDR3 reads CASSAGGGNTGELFF. DNA for the CDR3: TGTGCCAGCAGCGCGGGCGGGGGGAACACCGGGGAGCTGTTTTTT.

This sequence joins TRBV20-1 and TRBJ2-7, with TRBD2 matching 9 bases. Germline V gives CDR1 DFQATT, CDR2 SNEGSKA (reference sequence). The CDR3 runs 15 residues. After removal of 1 base from V and 6 bases from J, the junction contained 10 bases not matched to a gene. CDR3 sequence reads: CSARASGDFWFEQYF. CDR3 sequence (DNA): TGCAGTGCTAGAGCTAGCGGGGACTTTTGGTTCGAGCAGTACTTC.

This clonotype came up many times. CDR3 protein: CASSLRIAATPTYEQYF. Written as DNA, the CDR3 is TGTGCCAGCAGTCTCCGCATCGCTGCCACTCCTACCTACGAGCAGTACTTC. V and J are TRBV28 and TRBJ2-7; D call uncertain. Per the germline V gene, CDR1 is MDHEN and CDR2 is SYDVKM. The CDR3 runs 17 residues. Trimming stripped 5 bases from V and 2 bases from J, with 22 bases between.

The chain links TRBV7-3 to TRBJ2-3; D may be TRBD1 or TRBD2 (6 bases each). The length of the CDR3 is 16 residues. CDR1 and CDR2 (germline): SGHTA, FQGTGA. The V end lost 2 bases, the J end lost 2 bases, and 14 bases lay between the germline ends. The chain's CDR3 is CASSLGGGILTDTQYF. The CDR3 DNA reads as TGTGCCAGCAGCTTAGGGGGCGGGATCCTCACAGATACGCAGTATTTT.

This clonotype was seen a few times. The V and J genes are TRBV3-1 and TRBJ1-1, with D uncertain. The CDR3 extends over 15 amino acids. Germline values: CDR1 LGHDT, CDR2 YNNKEL (reference sequence). Trimming removed 0 bases at V and 11 bases at J, with 19 bases between. CDR3 sequence reads: CASSQESGWLEDAFF. The CDR3 DNA follows: TGTGCCAGCAGCCAAGAAAGCGGTTGGTTGGAGGACGCTTTCTTT.

This clonotype was observed many times. This CDR3 reads CASSEEWESYNEQFF. For the CDR3, the DNA is TGTGCCAGCAGTGAAGAGTGGGAGTCCTACAATGAGCAGTTCTTC. This chain connects TRBV2 to TRBJ2-1, with a possible D match to TRBD2 (5 bases). CDR1 and CDR2 (germline): SNHLY, FYNNEI. V lost 1 base to trimming and J lost 1 base, with 8 bases between them. There are 15 residues in the CDR3.

The chain couples TRBV4-1 to TRBJ2-7, with TRBD1 as a possible D gene (8 bases). V was cut by 4 bases and J by 6 bases, with 22 bases left in between. This CDR3 is 16 amino acids long. Germline V gives CDR1 MGHRA, CDR2 YSYEKL. The CDR3 sequence: CASSPLGRGTGAEQYF. Written as DNA, the CDR3 is TGCGCCAGCAGCCCCCTAGGGCGGGGGACAGGTGCCGAGCAGTACTTC.

This rearrangement joins TRBV18 to TRBJ2-7, with a weak D call TRBD1 (6 bases). This CDR3 has 13 amino acids. V dropped 4 bases and J dropped 6 bases, with 13 bases sitting between them. Germline loops: CDR1 KGHSH, CDR2 LQKENI. CDR3 sequence (DNA): TGTGCCAGCTCACGGAACAGGGACGGCGAGCAGTACTTC. Protein product: CASSRNRDGEQYF.

This clonotype was found many times. The chain links TRBV20-1 to TRBJ2-1; 12 bases fit TRBD2. Trimming cost V 4 bases and J 6 bases; bases outside gene matches: 1. The germline gives CDR1 DFQATT, CDR2 SNEGSKA (reference sequence). The CDR3 is 13 amino acids. This CDR3 is CSATSGRANEQFF. The CDR3 nucleotides read TGCAGTGCTACTAGCGGGAGGGCCAATGAGCAGTTCTTC.

The chain recombines TRBV11-2 with TRBJ2-7; TRBD1 aligns across 7 bases. CDR3 length: 14 amino acids. J gave up 4 bases and V 5 bases, and 8 bases lay outside the gene matches. Germline lookup yields CDR1 SGHAT and CDR2 FQNNGV. The CDR3 here is CASSAFQGVYEQYF. For the CDR3, the DNA is TGTGCCAGCAGCGCCTTTCAGGGGGTGTACGAGCAGTACTTC.

This clonotype has more than one count but fewer than ten. The genes are TRBV6-1 and TRBJ1-4; 9 nucleotides agree with TRBD1. Trimming took 6 bases from V and 8 from J; bases not matched to a gene: 10. The germline CDR1 and CDR2 sequences are MNHNS and SASEGT. The CDR3 is 15 residues long. CDR3 DNA: TGTGCCAGCAGCAATTGGACAGGGGCCGGGGAAAAACTGTTTTTT. Protein sequence: CASSNWTGAGEKLFF.

This rearrangement joins TRBV7-9 to TRBJ2-1; 8 bases line up with TRBD2. With 8 bases clipped from V and 7 bases from J, the junction kept 16 bases outside the gene matches. From germline, CDR1 is SEHNR and CDR2 FQNEAQ (reference sequence). CDR3 size: 16 residues. The CDR3 DNA reads as TGTGCCAGCTCCAGGGTAGGAGCGGGAGAGTCGAATGAGCAGTTCTTC. Its protein product is CASSRVGAGESNEQFF.

At least ten counts were recorded for this clonotype. The chain combines TRBV2 with TRBJ2-7; the match to TRBD2 covers 8 bases. The CDR3 spans 13 residues. The V gene's germline CDR1 is SNHLY and CDR2 FYNNEI. J lost 3 bases, V lost 6 bases, and 4 bases had no gene match. CDR3 in amino acids: CASSSGSVYEQYF. The CDR3 DNA sequence: TGTGCCAGCAGCAGCGGGAGCGTCTACGAGCAGTACTTC.

This clonotype was found a few times. This rearrangement joins TRBV12-5 to TRBJ2-1; D may be TRBD2 (6 bases). In germline, CDR1 is LGHNT, CDR2 FRNRAP. V was shortened by 0 bases and J by 8 bases, with 17 bases between the two germline ends. The CDR3 is 16 residues long. The CDR3 DNA is TGTGCTAGTGGTTTGGTATTGGGCCCGGGGGTCCATGAGCAGTTCTTC. Its protein product is CASGLVLGPGVHEQFF.

The V gene is TRBV28, the J gene TRBJ1-3; possible D gene TRBD1, 5 bases. The germline CDR1 and CDR2 sequences are MDHEN and SYDVKM. The CDR3 runs 16 residues. Trimming cost V 2 bases and J 4 bases, with 15 bases left between them. The CDR3 region has the DNA TGTGCCAGCAGTTTAAGACAGTTCCGTGGGGGAAACACCATATATTTT. Its translation: CASSLRQFRGGNTIYF.